The clone carrying this TCR beta chain was detected only a few times. The data belong to a study of identical twins. V lost 0 bases and J 11 bases, leaving 11 bases between the germline ends. The CDR3 totals 13 residues. CDR1 and CDR2 (germline): KGHSH, LQKENI. TCRdb recomputed calls from the 5' RACE reads with MiXCR, one row per CDR3 protein. The sample has 240,000 or so distinct CDR3 sequences, 9.5% to 15% seen once; the top ten hold 3.5% to 4.5%. In addition, the sample was reused for a study of yellow fever vaccine responses in identical twins.

Sequencing used memory (CD45RO+) T cells sorted from blood. The V gene is TRBV18, the J gene TRBJ2-1; no definite D call. The receptor was derived from a woman between 18 and 29 years old in good health. CDR3 coding DNA: TGTGCCAGCTCACCACCGTTAGTTCTTAAGCAGTTCTTC. Protein product: CASSPPLVLKQFF.